The entry below gives a single T cell receptor (beta chain) sequence along with its context. The target antigen is unknown. The data were obtained in a study of blood T cells in healthy people across ages. Notes on the study in general: Roughly linear declines in TCR beta diversity per million T cells occurred with age.

Sample donors were healthy Caucasian individuals that came from Russia, aged roughly 6 to 95. Collection of roughly 10 milliliters of peripheral blood was performed for each donor. The authors ran a second PCR of about 6 to 11 cycles using a sample-barcoded 5' primer and a J-beta primer mix. TCRdb itself ran the 5' RACE reads through MiXCR, one entry per CDR3 protein. The data show about 670,000 distinct CDR3 sequences, under 65% seen once. Trimming stripped 5 bases from V and 8 bases from J, with 15 bases between. Germline-derived CDR1 and CDR2 are SQVTM and ANQGSEA. The CDR3 loop spans 13 amino acids.

The sequence came from a woman aged 80 or older in good health. The V gene is TRBV29-1, the J gene TRBJ1-4; D is unclear. Source material: blood. The CDR3 here is CSVTLGVGEKLFF. The CDR3 DNA reads TGCAGCGTTACCCTCGGGGTTGGGGAAAAACTGTTTTTT.